Listed below are T cell receptor beta chains from one sample, sequenced in a study of shared clonotypes between healthy human individuals. Measured with immunoSEQ multiplex PCR; TCRdb has only the in-frame clones, and not every one. The data contain around 500,000 clones, around 78% of them seen just once; the ten biggest clones take up 13%. The sample consisted of PBMCs. The receptor set was obtained from a woman aged 40-49 years in good health. Some clones in this sample may be carry-over from other donors' samples. The conserved cysteine and the conserved F or W are not part of the CDR3 here. Fields, in order: CDR3 protein, V gene, J gene.

CDR3: ASSRTSGSSYEQY
V: TRBV7-2
J: TRBJ2-7

CDR3: ASSLGTGGDQPQH
V: TRBV7-9
J: TRBJ1-5

CDR3: ASSQWAGKAEAF
V: TRBV4-3
J: TRBJ1-1

CDR3: AISESGGSREQY
V: TRBV10-3
J: TRBJ2-7

CDR3: ASSLAGSSGNTIY
V: TRBV7-9
J: TRBJ1-3

CDR3: ASSQDLGDTQY
V: TRBV4-3
J: TRBJ2-3

CDR3: ASSQDTSRGETQY
V: TRBV4-3
J: TRBJ2-5

CDR3: ASSFGTSGPRAGNEQF
V: TRBV7-2
J: TRBJ2-1

CDR3: ASSFGGRGELF
V: TRBV28
J: TRBJ2-2

CDR3: ASSPPPRQTPASYNEQF
V: TRBV7-8
J: TRBJ2-1

CDR3: SGGQQETQY
V: TRBV29-1
J: TRBJ2-5

CDR3: ASVEQVEKLF
V: TRBV7-3
J: TRBJ1-4

CDR3: ASSLAATGGQPQH
V: TRBV7-2
J: TRBJ1-5

CDR3: ASSLTASGRNEQF
V: TRBV7-9
J: TRBJ2-1

CDR3: ASSLGGTYEQY
V: TRBV11-3
J: TRBJ2-7

CDR3: ASSARPGASETQY
V: TRBV6-5
J: TRBJ2-5

CDR3: ASSLSGTAEQY
V: TRBV5-4
J: TRBJ2-7

CDR3: ASSQELAGGRHTQY
V: TRBV4-2
J: TRBJ2-3

CDR3: ASSTRQKANTGELF
V: TRBV7-2
J: TRBJ2-2

CDR3: ASSFVGGPVEQY
V: TRBV28
J: TRBJ2-7

CDR3: ASSLEGSSGGLIYNEQF
V: TRBV5-1
J: TRBJ2-1

CDR3: AISDRQVYEQY
V: TRBV10-3
J: TRBJ2-7

CDR3: ASSVDSNEQY
V: TRBV9
J: TRBJ2-7

CDR3: ASWLGELF
V: TRBV6-1
J: TRBJ2-2

CDR3: ASRSGTDTGELF
V: TRBV27
J: TRBJ2-2

CDR3: ASSLEGGTSYEQY
V: TRBV5-4
J: TRBJ2-7

CDR3: ASSLRGLQNTGELF
V: TRBV5-1
J: TRBJ2-2

CDR3: ASSADSGTGNYEQY
V: TRBV5-1
J: TRBJ2-7

CDR3: ASSETGGAYNEQF
V: TRBV5-6
J: TRBJ2-1

CDR3: ASSHSGTQY
V: TRBV14
J: TRBJ2-5

CDR3: AWEGDSGNTIY
V: TRBV30
J: TRBJ1-3

CDR3: ASSGGTKQETQY
V: TRBV25-1
J: TRBJ2-5

CDR3: ACSGGSSYEQY
V: TRBV7-3
J: TRBJ2-7

CDR3: ASSQDRGTGDNEQF
V: TRBV4-2
J: TRBJ2-1

CDR3: ASSSRVEQTQY
V: TRBV18
J: TRBJ2-5

CDR3: ASSLSGTSGSGGNEQF
V: TRBV11-3
J: TRBJ2-1

CDR3: ASSLLAGRAFGEQF
V: TRBV6-5
J: TRBJ2-1

CDR3: ASSRTSGATYEQY
V: TRBV7-9
J: TRBJ2-7

CDR3: ASSWGAASGRLETQY
V: TRBV28
J: TRBJ2-5

CDR3: ASSLAGDGTGELF
V: TRBV7-9
J: TRBJ2-2